The rows below give T cell receptor beta chains drawn from one sample of a study of read filtering for tumor transcriptome and immune sequencing. In TCRdb, the reads were re-called with MiXCR into one record per CDR3 protein. This sample has fewer than 50,000 distinct CDR3 sequences; around an eighth occur once, and the top ten carry about 29%. What was sequenced was a population of CD138-negative cells sorted from bone marrow. The receptors stem from a donor aged 40 or older with multiple myeloma. CDR3s include the opening cysteine and the closing phenylalanine or tryptophan. The D gene is left open where the match is weak. Expanded clones are given a class, and other clones once, few, many or no size at all.

cdr3_length j_call d_call clone_size v_call cdr3_aa cdr3_nt
14 TRBJ2-1 NA many TRBV20-1 CSARGRGSYNEQFF TGCAGTGCTAGGGGACGGGGCTCCTACAATGAGCAGTTCTTC
17 TRBJ2-2 NA many TRBV7-6 CASRTIDGSANTGELFF TGTGCCAGCAGAACCATAGACGGATCCGCGAACACCGGGGAGCTGTTTTTT
18 TRBJ2-2 NA many TRBV6-1 CASSINRLGFTFAGELFF TGTGCCAGCAGTATAAACCGACTAGGCTTCACCTTCGCCGGGGAGCTGTTTTTT
13 TRBJ2-1 NA many TRBV5-1 CASSRDEYSEQFF TGCGCCAGCAGCCGGGACGAGTACTCTGAGCAGTTCTTC
16 TRBJ2-3 TRBD2 many TRBV7-9 CASSSLAGGSTDTQYF TGTGCCAGCAGCTCGCTAGCGGGAGGGAGTACAGATACGCAGTATTTT
15 TRBJ2-1 TRBD2 many TRBV12-3/TRBV12-4 CASSLGLAVGNEQFF TGTGCCAGCAGTTTGGGACTAGCCGTGGGCAATGAGCAGTTCTTC
13 TRBJ2-3 NA NA TRBV7-9 CASSLGGSDTQYF TGTGCCAGCAGCCTGGGTGGATCCGATACGCAGTATTTT
15 TRBJ1-1 NA many TRBV29-1 CSVARLGAGNTEAFF TGCAGCGTTGCAAGGTTGGGGGCAGGGAACACTGAAGCTTTCTTT
16 TRBJ2-1 TRBD2 many TRBV12-5 CASGAYSGRGNNEQFF TGTGCTAGTGGTGCCTATAGCGGGAGGGGCAACAATGAGCAGTTCTTC
11 TRBJ2-7 NA many TRBV2 CASRLGAHQYF TGTGCCAGCAGGCTGGGGGCACACCAGTACTTC
13 TRBJ2-7 NA many TRBV7-3 CASSLYRGYEQYF TGTGCCAGCAGCTTATATAGGGGCTACGAGCAGTACTTC
15 TRBJ2-1 NA many TRBV2 CASSTGGGSHNEQFF TGTGCCAGCAGCACCGGAGGGGGGTCCCACAATGAGCAGTTCTTC
21 TRBJ2-3 TRBD2 few TRBV4-3 CASSQGLGRERPPQSTDTQYF TGCGCCAGCAGCCAAGGATTAGGGCGGGAGCGGCCTCCTCAATCCACAGATACGCAGTATTTT
15 TRBJ2-1 TRBD2 NA TRBV3-1 CASSQGTRGNNEQFF TGTGCCAGCAGCCAAGGGACTAGGGGAAACAATGAGCAGTTCTTC
16 TRBJ2-2 TRBD1 many TRBV5-1 CASSYPRQGGTGELFF TGCGCCAGCAGCTACCCAAGACAGGGTGGGACCGGGGAGCTGTTTTTT
17 TRBJ2-5 TRBD1 many TRBV5-1 CASSLGQGQALQETQYF TGCGCCAGCAGCCTAGGACAGGGACAGGCCTTACAAGAGACCCAGTACTTC
14 TRBJ2-5 TRBD1 many TRBV6-1 CASSEGTGVETQYF TGTGCCAGCAGTGAAGGGACAGGGGTAGAGACCCAGTACTTC
16 TRBJ2-2 TRBD2 many TRBV19 CASTRVVASGTGELFF TGTGCCAGTACCCGGGTTGTGGCTAGCGGCACCGGGGAGCTGTTTTTT
18 TRBJ2-6 NA many TRBV21-1 CASSKRGRMVSGANVLTF TGTGCCAGCAGCAAGCGGGGGCGGATGGTATCTGGGGCCAACGTCCTGACTTTC
14 TRBJ2-7 NA few TRBV7-9 CASREEGATSEQYF TGTGCCAGCAGGGAGGAAGGGGCTACCTCCGAGCAGTACTTC
14 TRBJ1-1 TRBD1 many TRBV3-1 CASSQGGQGPEAFF TGTGCCAGCAGCCAAGGGGGACAGGGGCCTGAAGCTTTCTTT
15 TRBJ2-5 TRBD1 many TRBV2 CASSERTGHQETQYF TGTGCCAGCAGTGAAAGGACAGGACATCAAGAGACCCAGTACTTC
15 TRBJ1-5 NA many TRBV6-6 CASSYLYGDNQPQHF TGTGCCAGCAGTTACCTTTACGGGGATAATCAGCCCCAGCATTTT